These T cell receptor beta chains were read from a single sample in a study of brain metastases from non-small cell lung cancer. Data came from immunoSEQ multiplex PCR; TCRdb stores just in-frame clones and leaves some out. The sample holds fewer than 2,000 clones, about 90% seen once. Sequencing was carried out using primary lung tumor tissue. Source of these receptors: a donor aged 40 or older with non-small cell lung cancer. CDR3s include the opening cysteine and the closing phenylalanine or tryptophan. Fields, in order: V gene, CDR3 length, D gene, J gene, CDR3 DNA, CDR3 protein. D genes are given only for firm matches.

>TRBV5-1|14|.|TRBJ1-1
TGCGCCAGCAGCTTGGGAGGGGTGAACACTGAAGCTTTCTTT
CASSLGGVNTEAFF
>TRBV18|15|TRBD1|TRBJ2-5
TGTGCCAGCTCATCCTCGACAGGGACCCAAGAGACCCAGTACTTC
CASSSSTGTQETQYF
>TRBV7-9|15|.|TRBJ2-3
TGTGCCAGCAGGCACCGGGACAAGAACCCAGATACGCAGTATTTT
CASRHRDKNPDTQYF
>TRBV2|14|.|TRBJ2-2
TGTGCCGGGGGAAGGCAGGGCAACACCGGGGAGCTGTTTTTT
CAGGRQGNTGELFF
>TRBV28|13|TRBD1|TRBJ1-5
TGTGCCAGCAGTTCAGGGGGTAATCAGCCCCAGCATTTT
CASSSGGNQPQHF
>TRBV5-1|15|.|TRBJ1-2
TGCGCCAGCAGCTTGCCGGGGGGCGGAAACTATGGCTACACCTTC
CASSLPGGGNYGYTF
>TRBV2|13|.|TRBJ2-2
TGTGCCAGCAGTGTTCGTTCGGCCGGGGAGCTGTTTTTT
CASSVRSAGELFF
>TRBV3-1/TRBV3-2|15|TRBD1|TRBJ1-6
TGTGCCAGCAGCCATGAGGGACAGTATAATTCACCCCTCCACTTT
CASSHEGQYNSPLHF
>TRBV24-1|15|.|TRBJ2-5
TGTGCCACCAGTCAGGGTTCCCGGCGATTCGAGACCCAGTACTTC
CATSQGSRRFETQYF
>TRBV10-1|12|.|TRBJ2-3
TGCGCCAGCAGTGAGACCGTTACAACGCAGTATTTT
CASSETVTTQYF
>TRBV5-1|12|.|TRBJ2-3
TGCGCCAGCAGCGGGGGGTCAGATACGCAGTATTTT
CASSGGSDTQYF
>TRBV7-6|12|TRBD1|TRBJ1-1
TGTGCCAGCAGCCTACAGGGGGATGAAGCTTTCTTT
CASSLQGDEAFF
>TRBV25-1|16|TRBD1|TRBJ1-4
TGTGCCAGCAGTGAATATAGTCAGGGGGTTAATGAAAAACTGTTTTTT
CASSEYSQGVNEKLFF